These 24 T cell receptor beta chains were all obtained from the same sample, sequenced in a study of blood T cell repertoires in COVID-19. TCRdb keeps only in-frame clones here, not all; method: immunoSEQ multiplex PCR. The sample lists over 35,000 clones, roughly 85% occurring once. Sequenced material: peripheral blood. Receptors were obtained from a human donor in a cohort sampled during active COVID-19.

The chain couples TRBV7-9 to TRBJ2-2, with D perhaps TRBD2 (6 bases). Deletions cut 0 bases from V and 7 bases from J, with 12 bases between. The CDR3 consists of 15 residues. Germline lookup yields CDR1 SEHNR and CDR2 FQNEAQ (reference sequence). CDR3 in DNA: TGTGCCAGCAGCTTAGCCCCTCTAGCGAGCGGGGAGCTGTTTTTT. Translated, it gives CASSLAPLASGELFF.

In this sample, this clone turned up once. The gene calls are TRBV6-1 and TRBJ1-2, with D possibly matching TRBD1 (5 bases). Germline V lookup: CDR1 MNHNS, CDR2 SASEGT. Deletions cut 1 base from V and 5 bases from J, with 11 bases between. The CDR3 is 14 amino acids. The CDR3, as DNA: TGTGCCAGCAGTGAAGTAGCACAGGTATATGGCTACACCTTC. This encodes CASSEVAQVYGYTF.

The J gene is TRBJ2-2, the V gene TRBV9, with 8 bases aligning to TRBD1. The V gene's germline CDR1 is SGDLS and CDR2 YYNGEE. J gave up 8 bases and V 7 bases, and 10 bases lay outside the gene matches. The CDR3 sequence is 14 residues long. The CDR3 loop reads CASRLTGAEGELFF. In DNA form, the CDR3 reads TGTGCCAGCCGCTTGACAGGGGCGGAGGGGGAGCTGTTTTTT.

The chain links TRBV21-1 to TRBJ1-3; the table calls TRBD1, which could not be checked here. TRBV21-1 represents a pseudogene. The CDR3 length is 15 residues. For the CDR3, the DNA is TGTGCCAGCACACAGGGGGGCTGCTCTGGAAACACCATATATTTT. Amino acid sequence: CASTQGGCSGNTIYF.

This clone was recorded only once. The rearrangement links TRBV5-6 to TRBJ1-1; D not certain. Germline V CDR1 and CDR2: SGHDT, YYEEEE. This CDR3 is 15 amino acids long. V shed 3 bases and J shed 11 bases, with 23 bases lying between them. The chain's CDR3 is CASSSSPRTPGRAFF. The CDR3 DNA sequence: TGTGCCAGCAGCTCCAGTCCGAGGACCCCGGGGAGGGCTTTCTTT. The entire variable domain, with the rest obtained from reference TRBV5-6 and TRBJ1-1, is as follows: DAGVTQSPTHLIKTRGQQVTLRCSPKSGHDTVSWYQQALGQGPQFIFQYYEEEERQRGNFPDRFSGHQFPNYSSELNVNALLLGDSALYLCASSSSPRTPGRAFFGQGTRLTVV.

The V gene is TRBV5-4, the J gene TRBJ1-5, with D perhaps TRBD1 (5 bases). The CDR3 spans 14 residues. Germline CDR1 SGHNT, CDR2 YYREEE (reference sequence). Trimming removed 1 base from V and 7 bases from J, with 12 bases in between. The CDR3 loop is CASSLFGGGQPQHF. The CDR3 coding sequence is TGTGCCAGCAGCTTGTTTGGGGGGGGACAGCCCCAGCATTTT.

The chain joins TRBV21-1 to TRBJ1-5; the table's D call, TRBD1, has no DNA check behind it. TRBV21-1 is a known pseudogene. The CDR3 contains 20 residues. The CDR3 bases are TGTGCCAGCAGATCTTTATTCCTCCTAAGGGGGTCACCTAGCAATCAGCCCCAGCATTTT. As protein: CASRSLFLLRGSPSNQPQHF.

V and J are TRBV7-9 and TRBJ2-3; 12 bases align to TRBD2. The CDR3 is made up of 15 amino acids. In germline, CDR1 is SEHNR, CDR2 FQNEAQ (reference sequence). Losses at the gene ends were 6 bases for V and 5 bases for J; bases not matched to a gene: 6. CDR3 in DNA: TGTGCCAGCAGTAAGCCGGGACTAGCGGGAGATACGCAGTATTTT. It codes for CASSKPGLAGDTQYF.

The CDR3 DNA is TGTGCCAGCAGCCCGACAGACAGGGACACTGAAGCTTTCTTT. Amino acids: CASSPTDRDTEAFF. This chain uses TRBV11-2 with TRBJ1-1; TRBD1 matches 7 bases. Germline assignment: CDR1 SGHAT and CDR2 FQNNGV. This CDR3 has 14 amino acids. The trim removed 5 bases at V and 3 bases at J, leaving 6 bases unmatched.

The genes are TRBV29-1 and TRBJ2-3; 8 bases align to TRBD2. Germline CDR1 SQVTM, CDR2 ANQGSEA. The junction had 3 bases not matched to a gene; V was cut back by 6 bases and J by 1 base. This CDR3 spans 13 amino acids. The CDR3: CSVIGGGTDTQYF. For the CDR3, the DNA is TGCAGCGTAATCGGGGGGGGCACAGATACGCAGTATTTT.

The chain joins TRBV27 to TRBJ1-2; 8 bases match TRBD1. The CDR3 length is 13 residues. V was clipped by 6 bases and J by 5 bases; unmatched bases: 5. Germline CDR1 MNHEY, CDR2 SMNVEV (reference sequence). CDR3 in amino acids: CASSDRGTYGYTF. The DNA for the CDR3 is TGTGCCAGCAGCGACAGGGGAACTTATGGCTACACCTTC.

The rearrangement uses TRBV5-5 and TRBJ1-1; D uncertain. This CDR3 region has 13 residues. Trimming took 2 bases from V and 1 from J, leaving 6 bases between them. The germline V gene encodes CDR1 SGHKS and CDR2 YYEKEE (reference sequence). The chain's CDR3 is CASSFTRNTEAFF. CDR3 sequence (DNA): TGTGCCAGCAGCTTTACTAGGAACACTGAAGCTTTCTTT.

The sample holds one count of this clone. The genes are TRBV7-3 and TRBJ1-2; D might be TRBD1 (6 bases). The CDR3 totals 16 residues. Trimming removed 4 bases at V and 6 bases at J, with 21 bases between. In germline, CDR1 is SGHTA, CDR2 FQGTGA. The CDR3 sequence: CASSSTRTGSYNGYTF. The CDR3 nucleotides read TGTGCCAGCAGCTCCACGCGAACAGGGTCTTACAATGGCTACACCTTC.

This clone was observed once. V gene TRBV19 combines with J gene TRBJ2-5, with D uncertain. The germline V gene encodes CDR1 LNHDA and CDR2 SQIVND (reference sequence). Deletions cut 3 bases from V and 3 bases from J, with 11 bases between. The CDR3 contains 14 residues. The CDR3 region is CASSMAAVKETQYF. The CDR3 DNA sequence: TGTGCCAGTAGTATGGCGGCTGTGAAAGAGACCCAGTACTTC.

This chain uses TRBV23-1 with TRBJ2-3; no firm D call. TRBV23-1 is recorded as an ORF, its role being uncertain. Trimming pared 0 bases from V and 1 base from J, leaving 11 bases between. The CDR3 totals 16 residues. CDR3 residues: CASSQSLAQGTDTQYF. The CDR3, as DNA: TGCGCCAGCAGTCAATCTCTGGCCCAAGGCACAGATACGCAGTATTTT.

The chain couples TRBV12-5 to TRBJ1-4; D may be TRBD1 (6 bases). The CDR3 consists of 17 residues. V was clipped by 4 bases and J by 0 bases, with 15 bases between them. Germline CDR1 is LGHNT and CDR2 is FRNRAP. CDR3 amino acids: CASGSQNRVATNEKLFF. CDR3 coding DNA: TGTGCTAGTGGTTCACAAAACAGGGTAGCAACTAATGAAAAACTGTTTTTT.

The chain is built from TRBV14 and TRBJ2-1; 12 bases map to TRBD2. The CDR3 sequence is 19 residues long. Germline CDR1 SGHDN, CDR2 FVKESK. V shed 2 bases and J 0 bases; nucleotides not matched to a gene: 8. In DNA, the CDR3 is TGTGCCAGCAGCCAAACACTAGCGGGAGGTCCGGGCTCCTACAATGAGCAGTTCTTC. It translates to CASSQTLAGGPGSYNEQFF.

V and J are TRBV18 and TRBJ2-2; 9 positions agree with TRBD1. The CDR3 totals 15 residues. J was trimmed by 5 bases and V by 5 bases; bases with no gene match: 6. Per the germline V gene, CDR1 is KGHSH and CDR2 is LQKENI. CDR3 DNA sequence: TGTGCCAGCTCAACACGGACAGGGGAAACCGGGGAGCTGTTTTTT. This gives the protein CASSTRTGETGELFF.

The chain carries TRBV7-6 and TRBJ2-7, with 14 bases aligning to TRBD2. Germline V gene sequence: CDR1 SGHVS, CDR2 FNYEAQ. J gave up 2 bases and V 4 bases, and 4 bases lay outside the gene matches. The CDR3 length is 16 residues. CDR3 in amino acids: CASSSQTSGGAYEQYF. The CDR3 DNA follows: TGTGCCAGCAGCTCTCAGACTAGCGGGGGGGCCTACGAGCAGTACTTC. Supplemented by reference TRBV7-6 and TRBJ2-7, the full variable domain reads GAGVSQSPRYKVTKRGQDVALRCDPISGHVSLYWYRQALGQGPEFLTYFNYEAQQDKSGLPNDRFSAERPEGSISTLTIQRTEQRDSAMYRCASSSQTSGGAYEQYFGPGTRLTVT.

This clone was counted a few times. This rearrangement joins TRBV3-1 (or the pseudogene TRBV3-2) to TRBJ1-6, with D possibly being TRBD1 (5 bases). Trimming shortened V by 3 bases and J by 9 bases, and 12 bases separated the two germline ends. The length of the CDR3 is 14 residues. Germline V gene sequence: CDR1 LGHDT, CDR2 YNNKEL (reference sequence). The CDR3 region has the DNA TGTGCCAGCAGCCAGTCGCGGGGACTTTCACCCCTCCACTTT. Translated, it gives CASSQSRGLSPLHF.

V gene TRBV9 combines with J gene TRBJ2-1; 12 bases line up with TRBD2. The CDR3 contains 15 residues. Germline V lookup: CDR1 SGDLS, CDR2 YYNGEE. With 6 bases clipped from V and 3 bases from J, the junction kept 4 bases outside the gene matches. The CDR3 region is CASTQGLAGYNEQFF. The CDR3, as DNA: TGTGCCAGCACCCAGGGACTAGCGGGCTACAATGAGCAGTTCTTC.

The rearrangement joins TRBV7-6 to TRBJ2-2; TRBD1 might be the D (5 bases). This CDR3 comprises 15 residues. The germline gives CDR1 SGHVS, CDR2 FNYEAQ. Trimming shortened V by 2 bases and J by 2 bases, and 9 bases separated the two germline ends. CDR3 coding DNA: TGTGCCAGCAGCTTAATGCAGGGTAACACCGGGGAGCTGTTTTTT. Translation gives CASSLMQGNTGELFF.

This clone was observed a handful of times. This rearrangement joins TRBV4-2 to TRBJ2-2, with 14 bases matching TRBD2. The CDR3 totals 18 residues. V was clipped by 3 bases and J by 3 bases; unmatched bases: 6. The germline V gene has CDR1 LGHNA and CDR2 YNFKEQ. For the CDR3, the DNA is TGTGCCAGCAGCCACAACTTGGGACTAGCGGGAGACACCGGGGAGCTGTTTTTT. Encoded protein: CASSHNLGLAGDTGELFF.

The chain carries TRBV21-1 and TRBJ2-5; whether TRBD1, the table's D call, matches the DNA was not checked. TRBV21-1 is recorded as a pseudogene. The CDR3 contains 17 residues. This chain's CDR3 is CASSTHKTDRVSGTQYF. In nucleotides, the CDR3 is TGTGCCAGCAGCACGCATAAGACCGACAGGGTTTCGGGGACCCAGTACTTC.